The 15 T cell receptor beta chains given below trace back to one sample, sequenced in a study of blood T cell repertoires in COVID-19. Profiling relied on immunoSEQ multiplex PCR, and the TCRdb table lists in-frame clones only, not all of them. The table shows some 90,000 clones, with 80% to 90% occurring only once. The sample comprised peripheral blood. Receptors were obtained from a woman aged 80 or over with active COVID-19.

J is TRBJ1-5 and V is TRBV6-1; 8 nucleotides line up with TRBD1. J was trimmed by 4 bases and V by 3 bases; bases with no gene match: 5. The CDR3 is 15 residues long. Germline CDR1 and CDR2: MNHNS and SASEGT. Written as DNA, the CDR3 is TGTGCCAGCAGTGAGGATAACAGGGGGAATCAGCCCCAGCATTTT. It codes for CASSEDNRGNQPQHF.

The V and J genes are TRBV4-3 and TRBJ2-3; 8 nucleotides agree with TRBD2. V lost 5 bases to trimming and J lost 0 bases; unmatched junction nucleotides: 4. CDR3 length: 15 residues. CDR1 is LGHNA and CDR2 is YSLEER in the germline V gene. The CDR3 DNA sequence: TGCGCCAGCAGCTATAGGACTAGCAGCACAGATACGCAGTATTTT. This translates into CASSYRTSSTDTQYF.

The CDR3 sequence is CASSTTSGRPRDTQYF. CDR3 coding DNA: TGCGCCAGCAGCACGACTAGCGGGAGACCGCGGGATACGCAGTATTTT. V and J are TRBV5-1 and TRBJ2-3; TRBD2 matches 12 bases. This CDR3 contains 16 residues. Germline lookup yields CDR1 SGHRS and CDR2 YFSETQ. Germline trimming cut 4 bases from V and 6 bases from J; bases unmatched to any gene: 9.

V gene TRBV24-1 combines with J gene TRBJ2-5; the match to TRBD1 covers 9 bases. The ends lost 7 bases at V and 5 bases at J; junction bases unmatched: 7. The CDR3 is 14 residues long. The germline gives CDR1 KGHDR, CDR2 SFDVKD. CDR3 loop: CATSARDRAETQYF. The CDR3, as DNA: TGTGCCACCAGCGCCCGGGACAGGGCTGAGACCCAGTACTTC.

This clone was seen only once. The V gene is TRBV21-1, the J gene TRBJ2-3; the tabulated D call, TRBD1, remains unverified against the DNA. TRBV21-1 is recorded as a pseudogene. CDR3 length: 20 amino acids. The CDR3 is CASSKFPWAVGQGDTDTQYF. The CDR3 nucleotides are TGTGCCAGCAGCAAATTCCCCTGGGCGGTGGGACAGGGGGACACAGATACGCAGTATTTT.

V is TRBV21-1 and J is TRBJ1-3; the DNA was not used to check the table's D call, TRBD1. TRBV21-1 is annotated as a pseudogene. This CDR3 region has 15 residues. The CDR3 loop reads CASNGAEISGNTIYF. For the CDR3, the DNA is TGTGCCAGCAATGGGGCCGAAATCTCTGGAAACACCATATATTTT.

The chain links TRBV11-3 to TRBJ2-3; 8 positions agree with TRBD1. Trimming at V came to 4 bases and at J to 5 bases, leaving 5 bases not matched to a gene. The germline V gene has CDR1 SGHNT and CDR2 YENEEA. The CDR3 consists of 14 residues. CDR3 loop: CASSSDREKDTQYF. The CDR3 DNA reads TGTGCCAGCAGCTCGGACAGGGAAAAAGATACGCAGTATTTT. The full variable domain, its missing parts supplied by reference TRBV11-3 and TRBJ2-3, is EAGVVQSPRYKIIEKKQPVAFWCNPISGHNTLYWYLQNLGQGPELLIRYENEEAVDDSQLPKDRFSAERLKGVDSTLKIQPAELGDSAVYLCASSSDREKDTQYFGPGTRLTVL.

The V and J genes are TRBV2 and TRBJ2-3, with D possibly being TRBD2 (7 bases). The CDR3 spans 15 residues. The V end lost 1 base, the J end lost 2 bases, and 10 bases lay between the germline ends. Germline loops: CDR1 SNHLY, CDR2 FYNNEI. CDR3 amino acids: CASSEERDITDTQYF. The CDR3 nucleotides are TGTGCCAGCAGTGAAGAGCGGGACATCACAGATACGCAGTATTTT.

V is TRBV9 and J is TRBJ2-1; TRBD2 matches 13 bases. Germline V gene sequence: CDR1 SGDLS, CDR2 YYNGEE. V gave up 3 bases and J gave up 1 base; unmatched junction bases: 4. The CDR3 is made up of 17 amino acids. The CDR3, as DNA: TGTGCCAGCAGCGAAAGGACTAGCGGGAGTTCCTACAATGAGCAGTTCTTC. Its translation: CASSERTSGSSYNEQFF. The entire variable domain, with the rest obtained from reference TRBV9 and TRBJ2-1, is as follows: DSGVTQTPKHLITATGQRVTLRCSPRSGDLSVYWYQQSLDQGLQFLIQYYNGEERAKGNILERFSAQQFPDLHSELNLSSLELGDSALYFCASSERTSGSSYNEQFFGPGTRLTVL.

The V and J genes are TRBV2 and TRBJ1-6, with TRBD1 matching over 8 bases. With 8 bases clipped from V and 6 bases from J, the junction kept 6 bases outside the gene matches. CDR1 and CDR2 (germline): SNHLY, FYNNEI. There are 14 residues in the CDR3. The CDR3 region is CASQLDRANSPLHF. The CDR3 nucleotides are TGTGCCAGCCAACTGGACAGGGCTAATTCACCCCTCCACTTT.

There are many counts of this clone. The genes are TRBV19 and TRBJ2-2, with D perhaps matching TRBD1 (6 bases). Per germline, CDR1 LNHDA and CDR2 SQIVND (reference sequence). The V end was cut by 3 bases, the J end by 0 bases, with 11 bases between. The CDR3 has 16 residues. For the CDR3, the DNA is TGTGCCAGTAGTATGTTGGGGGCCGCGAACACCGGGGAGCTGTTTTTT. Amino acid sequence: CASSMLGAANTGELFF.

The chain recombines TRBV9 with TRBJ2-4; 11 bases are shared with TRBD2. The CDR3 sequence is 16 residues long. The germline V gene has CDR1 SGDLS and CDR2 YYNGEE. V lost 3 bases, J lost 6 bases, and 8 bases stayed unmatched. The CDR3: CASSAGTSGGVNIQYF. The CDR3 DNA follows: TGTGCCAGCAGCGCAGGGACTAGCGGAGGCGTAAACATTCAGTACTTC.

The chain carries TRBV9 and TRBJ2-3, with 9 nucleotides matching TRBD2. Germline CDR1 is SGDLS and CDR2 is YYNGEE. After removal of 0 bases from V and 2 bases from J, the junction contained 7 bases not matched to a gene. The CDR3 spans 17 residues. CDR3 nucleotides: TGTGCCAGCAGCGTAGAATCTGGACTAGCGAACACAGATACGCAGTATTTT. Translation: CASSVESGLANTDTQYF.

V usage is TRBV5-4 and J usage is TRBJ2-7; tentatively, D is TRBD2 (5 bases). This CDR3 contains 12 residues. Trimming removed 4 bases at V and 1 base at J, with 6 bases between. Per the germline V gene, CDR1 is SGHNT and CDR2 is YYREEE (reference sequence). The CDR3: CASSRESYEQYF. CDR3 in DNA: TGTGCCAGCAGCCGGGAATCCTACGAGCAGTACTTC.

V and J are TRBV6-2 or TRBV6-3 and TRBJ2-3; perhaps TRBD2 as D (5 bases). This CDR3 has 15 residues. Deletions cut 6 bases from V and 5 bases from J, with 18 bases between. The germline V gene has CDR1 MNHEY and CDR2 SVGEGT. This chain's CDR3 is CASSAFRDWGDTQYF. CDR3 DNA sequence: TGTGCCAGCAGCGCTTTCCGGGATTGGGGAGATACGCAGTATTTT.